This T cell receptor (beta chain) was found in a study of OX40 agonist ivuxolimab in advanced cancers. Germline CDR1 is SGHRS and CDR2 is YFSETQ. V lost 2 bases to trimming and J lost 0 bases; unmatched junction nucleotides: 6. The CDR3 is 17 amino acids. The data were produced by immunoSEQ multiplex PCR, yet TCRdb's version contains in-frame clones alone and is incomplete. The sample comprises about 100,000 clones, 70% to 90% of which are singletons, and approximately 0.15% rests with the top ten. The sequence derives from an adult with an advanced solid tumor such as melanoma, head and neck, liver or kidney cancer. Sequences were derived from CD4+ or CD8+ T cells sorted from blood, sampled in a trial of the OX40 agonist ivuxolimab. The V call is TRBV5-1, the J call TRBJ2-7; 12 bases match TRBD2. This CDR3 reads CASSFGVLAGGSYEQYF. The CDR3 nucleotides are TGCGCCAGCAGCTTTGGGGTACTAGCGGGAGGCTCCTACGAGCAGTACTTC.